This T cell receptor (beta chain) was captured in a study of CD8+ T cells in alopecia areata. Study observations and caveats: With tofacitinib ongoing, many expanded lesional clones persisted in both scalp and blood.

Extracted RNA was reverse transcribed into cDNA, the sequencing template. Some clones are missing from TCRdb's copy, which holds only in-frame ones; the method was immunoSEQ multiplex PCR. Counted here are about 120,000 clones, around 50% occurring once; the ten biggest clones make up 12%. V lost 3 bases and J 5 bases, leaving 7 bases between the germline ends. The CDR3 length is 13 residues. CDR1 and CDR2 from the germline V gene are SGHVS and FNYEAQ. This clone is classed as medium-sized. Its cognate antigen is unknown. Treatment: oral pan-JAK inhibitor, 5-10 mg twice daily. Separation by sorting yielded CD4+ and CD8+ T cells from PBMCs.

The V and J genes are TRBV7-6 and TRBJ2-2; D unresolved. This TCR was recovered from a human donor with alopecia areata. Sample: CD8+ T cells sorted from blood, taken at week 24, from a patient treated with tofacitinib. The CDR3: CASSFSFTGELFF. The CDR3, as DNA: TGTGCCAGCAGCTTCTCGTTTACCGGGGAGCTGTTTTTT.